These 25 T cell receptor beta chains came from one sample sequenced in a study of vaccination and CD4 T cells after COVID-19. Treatment specified: approximately 9-day PBMC culture with coronavirus spike peptide pools or control peptides (ViraFEST assay). What these receptors recognize is not known. The assay that was used to sequence DNA from cultured CD4+ T cells was the Oncomine TCR Beta short-read assay. One entry per CDR3 protein results from TCRdb running MiXCR on the PCR reads. The sample consists of about 11,000 distinct CDR3 sequences, approximately 24% of them appearing once. This material consisted of CD4+ T cells from blood, cultured in vitro, taken after SARS-CoV-2 vaccination. These receptors were obtained from a human donor who had recovered from COVID-19.

The CDR3 sequence is CATSDSMVVETQYF. CDR3 coding DNA: TGTGCCACCAGTGATTCGATGGTTGTAGAGACCCAGTACTTC. The rearrangement uses TRBV24-1 and TRBJ2-5, with D unclear. Germline V gene lookup returns CDR1 KGHDR and CDR2 SFDVKD. V was trimmed by 2 bases and J by 4 bases, leaving 10 bases between them. The CDR3 length is 14 residues.

This chain joins TRBV6-2 or TRBV6-3 and TRBJ1-1, with D possibly TRBD1 on 5 matching bases. Germline CDR1 reads MNHEY; CDR2 reads SVGEGT. The V gene lost 10 bases and the J gene lost 4 bases, with 16 bases spanning the gap. This CDR3 has 13 residues. CDR3 sequence: CATRGGGGTEAFF. The CDR3 coding sequence is TGTGCCACTCGCGGGGGGGGTGGCACTGAAGCTTTCTTT.

In DNA form, the CDR3 reads TGCAGTGCTCCGGCCAAGGGCCCTAATCAGCCCCAGCATTTT. This sequence encodes CSAPAKGPNQPQHF. The chain is built from TRBV20-1 and TRBJ1-5; unclear D gene. This CDR3 region has 14 residues. V gave up 5 bases and J gave up 4 bases, with 15 bases separating them. Germline V CDR1 and CDR2: DFQATT, SNEGSKA (reference sequence).

There are a few counts of this clonotype. The chain joins TRBV7-6 to TRBJ2-7, with D perhaps given as TRBD1 or TRBD2 (5 bases each). CDR1 is SGHVS and CDR2 is FNYEAQ in the germline V gene. V gave up 2 bases and J gave up 0 bases, with 20 bases separating them. The CDR3 contains 18 residues. DNA for the CDR3: TGTGCCAGCAGCTTACAGCCCCGGGGCGGGCAGTACTCCTACGAGCAGTACTTC. It specifies CASSLQPRGGQYSYEQYF.

This clonotype was detected a few times. V and J are TRBV6-5 and TRBJ1-1, with D hard to call. Germline V gene data show CDR1 as MNHEY and CDR2 as SVGAGI. The CDR3 totals 14 residues. Trimming took 2 bases from V and 0 from J, leaving 7 bases between them. The CDR3 DNA reads as TGTGCCAGCAGTTACGTCCCTATGAACACTGAAGCTTTCTTT. It translates to CASSYVPMNTEAFF.

J is TRBJ2-1 and V is TRBV6-1, with 8 bases that match TRBD2. There are 15 residues in the CDR3. V lost 4 bases, J lost 2 bases, and 4 bases stayed unmatched. Germline-derived CDR1 and CDR2 are MNHNS and SASEGT. The CDR3 coding sequence is TGTGCCAGCAGTGCCGGACTAGCAGCCTACAATGAGCAGTTCTTC. This encodes CASSAGLAAYNEQFF.

This clonotype was picked up a small number of times. J is TRBJ2-7 and V is TRBV15; possibly TRBD2 for D (6 bases). V was shortened by 2 bases and J by 7 bases, with 12 bases between the two germline ends. This CDR3 spans 13 amino acids. Germline V gene data show CDR1 as LNHNV and CDR2 as YYDKDF (reference sequence). CDR3 sequence (DNA): TGTGCCACCAGCAGACGTACTGGGGGGGAGCAGTACTTC. Its protein product is CATSRRTGGEQYF. Variable domain in full (rest from reference TRBV15 and TRBJ2-7): DAMVIQNPRYQVTQFGKPVTLSCSQTLNHNVMYWYQQKSSQAPKLLFHYYDKDFNNEADTPDNFQSRRPNTSFCFLDIRSPGLGDTAMYLCATSRRTGGEQYFGPGTRLTVT.

The table lists this clonotype with a few counts. The rearrangement uses TRBV28 and TRBJ2-6; TRBD1 is a possible D gene (6 bases). The V gene lost 7 bases and the J gene lost 0 bases, with 13 bases spanning the gap. This CDR3 has 16 amino acids. The germline CDR1 and CDR2 sequences are MDHEN and SYDVKM. CDR3 DNA: TGTGCCAGCACCTTACAGGGTCACTCTGGGGCCAACGTCCTGACTTTC. This encodes CASTLQGHSGANVLTF.

There are a few counts of this clonotype. The rearrangement uses TRBV28 and TRBJ2-5; maybe TRBD1 (5 bases). With 3 bases removed from V and 5 bases from J, the gap between germline ends came to 10 bases. CDR1 and CDR2 (germline): MDHEN, SYDVKM. The CDR3 runs 13 residues. CDR3 residues: CASSFLGRETQYF. The CDR3 DNA is TGTGCCAGCAGTTTTCTGGGGCGGGAGACCCAGTACTTC. Looking up the rest from reference TRBV28 and TRBJ2-5 gives the full variable domain: DVKVTQSSRYLVKRTGEKVFLECVQDMDHENMFWYRQDPGLGLRLIYFSYDVKMKEKGDIPEGYSVSREKKERFSLILESASTNQTSMYLCASSFLGRETQYFGPGTRLLVL.

The CDR3: CASSYSPSLHSYNEQFF. In nucleotides, the CDR3 is TGTGCCAGCAGTTACTCCCCTAGCCTCCATTCCTACAATGAGCAGTTCTTC. The V gene is TRBV6-2 or TRBV6-3, the J gene TRBJ2-1; tentative D call: TRBD2 (5 bases). The CDR3 runs 17 residues. V lost 0 bases to trimming and J lost 1 base, with 13 bases between them. CDR1 and CDR2 (germline): MNHEY, SVGEGT.

This clonotype appeared a few times. The rearrangement links TRBV20-1 to TRBJ2-5, with 15 positions matching TRBD2. The CDR3 consists of 20 residues. Trimming removed 5 bases from V and 3 bases from J; junction bases left unmatched: 19. Germline V CDR1 and CDR2: DFQATT, SNEGSKA (reference sequence). The CDR3 coding sequence is TGCAGTGCTCCTAAGCCGGGACTAGCGGGGGGTCTGTCTGCGGAAGAGACCCAGTACTTC. It specifies CSAPKPGLAGGLSAEETQYF.

V and J are TRBV6-2 or TRBV6-3 and TRBJ2-1, with D uncertain. The length of the CDR3 is 13 residues. V dropped 0 bases and J dropped 7 bases, with 7 bases sitting between them. Germline V CDR1 and CDR2: MNHEY, SVGEGT. DNA of the CDR3: TGTGCCAGCAGTTACTCCCCCGGTAATGAGCAGTTCTTC. Residues: CASSYSPGNEQFF.

The CDR3 loop reads CASSPGQGNTGELFF. For the CDR3, the DNA is TGTGCCAGCAGCCCCGGACAGGGGAACACCGGGGAGCTGTTTTTT. The rearrangement links TRBV11-3 to TRBJ2-2; 8 bases align to TRBD1. Germline trimming cut 5 bases from V and 1 base from J; bases unmatched to any gene: 3. This CDR3 has 15 residues. CDR1 and CDR2 from the germline V gene are SGHNT and YENEEA.

This clonotype has more than one count but fewer than ten. The chain links TRBV7-9 to TRBJ1-1; 9 bases are a match to TRBD1. This CDR3 contains 18 residues. Per germline, CDR1 SEHNR and CDR2 FQNEAQ (reference sequence). V lost 2 bases, J lost 6 bases, and 16 bases stayed unmatched. The DNA for the CDR3 is TGTGCCAGCAGCTTATCCCCCGGGGGACAGGGTTTTTTCGCTGAAGCTTTCTTT. This codes for CASSLSPGGQGFFAEAFF.

A few counts support this clonotype. V is TRBV15 and J is TRBJ2-7; 10 bases agree with TRBD2. This CDR3 is built from 16 residues. Germline V gene lookup returns CDR1 LNHNV and CDR2 YYDKDF (reference sequence). After removal of 3 bases from V and 3 bases from J, the junction contained 8 bases not matched to a gene. CDR3 DNA: TGTGCCACCAGCAGTGAGCGGGAGGGCCGGGGCTACGAGCAGTACTTC. This sequence encodes CATSSEREGRGYEQYF.

Within the sample, this clonotype is medium-sized. V and J are TRBV7-6 and TRBJ2-3; possible D gene TRBD1, 6 bases. The CDR3 contains 14 residues. V was pared by 5 bases and J by 1 base, with 10 bases between. Looked up from germline, CDR1 is SGHVS and CDR2 is FNYEAQ. CDR3 DNA: TGTGCCAGCAGCACACGACAGGGCACAGATACGCAGTATTTT. Amino acids: CASSTRQGTDTQYF.

There are a few counts of this clonotype. The gene calls are TRBV27 and TRBJ2-7; D might be TRBD1 (5 bases). Germline CDR1 reads MNHEY; CDR2 reads SMNVEV (reference sequence). V lost 6 bases, J lost 1 base, and 13 bases lay in between. The CDR3 consists of 14 residues. The CDR3 bases are TGTGCCAGCAGACCAAAGACAGTTTCCTACGAGCAGTACTTC. Translation gives CASRPKTVSYEQYF.

The chain has TRBV9 and TRBJ2-7, with a weak D call TRBD2 (6 bases). CDR3 size: 14 residues. Germline lookup yields CDR1 SGDLS and CDR2 YYNGEE. V was clipped by 3 bases and J by 2 bases, with 12 bases between them. The CDR3 sequence: CASSAWDFAYEQYF. CDR3 bases: TGTGCCAGCAGCGCCTGGGACTTTGCCTACGAGCAGTACTTC.

This clonotype was picked up a small number of times. This chain connects TRBV7-2 to TRBJ2-2; 7 bases fit TRBD1. The germline gives CDR1 SGHTA, CDR2 FQGNSA. The CDR3 runs to 16 residues. The V segment lost 5 bases and the J segment 6 bases; nucleotides outside the gene matches: 12. CDR3 coding DNA: TGTGCCAGCAGCCTCCGGACAGGACTTGGCGCCGGGGAGCTGTTTTTT. Translation: CASSLRTGLGAGELFF. The variable domain in full, completed from reference TRBV7-2 and TRBJ2-2, reads GAGVSQSPSNKVTEKGKDVELRCDPISGHTALYWYRQSLGQGLEFLIYFQGNSAPDKSGLPSDRFSAERTGGSVSTLTIQRTQQEDSAVYLCASSLRTGLGAGELFFGEGSRLTVL.

There are a few counts of this clonotype. This sequence joins TRBV10-1 and TRBJ2-3; D is perhaps TRBD2 (5 bases). Germline loops: CDR1 WNHNN, CDR2 SYGVQD (reference sequence). With 4 bases removed from V and 9 bases from J, the gap between germline ends came to 11 bases. The CDR3 length is 12 residues. The CDR3 coding sequence is TGCGCCAGCAGTGGGGAACTAGGGACGCAGTATTTT. This translates into CASSGELGTQYF.

This clonotype was seen only a few times. This chain connects TRBV11-2 to TRBJ2-2; D possibly uses TRBD1 or TRBD2 (5 bases each). The CDR3 runs 15 residues. Germline V gives CDR1 SGHAT, CDR2 FQNNGV. V lost 5 bases and J 1 base, leaving 11 bases between the germline ends. CDR3 DNA sequence: TGTGCCAGCAGCAGCCTTGGGGGGAACACCGGGGAGCTGTTTTTT. It yields the protein CASSSLGGNTGELFF.

This clonotype is categorized as medium-sized. This chain joins TRBV4-1 and TRBJ1-2; D is possibly TRBD1 (5 bases). V lost 1 base and J 3 bases, leaving 9 bases between the germline ends. The germline CDR1 and CDR2 sequences are MGHRA and YSYEKL. This CDR3 region has 14 residues. The CDR3 DNA reads TGCGCCAGCAGCCAAGCCCAGGGATACTATGGCTACACCTTC. This codes for CASSQAQGYYGYTF.

The chain employs TRBV12-2 and TRBJ2-2; TRBD2 is the table's D call and was not checked against the DNA. TRBV12-2 is labeled a pseudogene. This CDR3 comprises 16 residues. The chain's CDR3 is CASRRDRPGPAGELFF. CDR3 sequence (DNA): TGTGCAAGTCGCCGGGATCGTCCAGGGCCAGCCGGGGAGCTGTTTTTT.

This clonotype has just a few counts. The J gene is TRBJ2-3, the V gene TRBV12-3 or TRBV12-4, with 11 bases fitting TRBD2. After removal of 1 base from V and 3 bases from J, the junction contained 12 bases not matched to a gene. The CDR3 contains 19 residues. The CDR3 region is CASSLGALAGARGTDTQYF. CDR3 nucleotides: TGTGCCAGCAGTTTAGGGGCACTAGCGGGAGCACGGGGAACAGATACGCAGTATTTT.

The gene calls are TRBV18 and TRBJ2-2, with 13 bases fitting TRBD2. This CDR3 comprises 17 residues. CDR1 and CDR2 (germline): KGHSH, LQKENI. With V trimmed by 3 bases and J by 4 bases, 5 bases remained unmatched. DNA for the CDR3: TGTGCCAGCTCACCTCCGGGACTAGCGGGATCCACCGGGGAGCTGTTTTTT. Protein: CASSPPGLAGSTGELFF.